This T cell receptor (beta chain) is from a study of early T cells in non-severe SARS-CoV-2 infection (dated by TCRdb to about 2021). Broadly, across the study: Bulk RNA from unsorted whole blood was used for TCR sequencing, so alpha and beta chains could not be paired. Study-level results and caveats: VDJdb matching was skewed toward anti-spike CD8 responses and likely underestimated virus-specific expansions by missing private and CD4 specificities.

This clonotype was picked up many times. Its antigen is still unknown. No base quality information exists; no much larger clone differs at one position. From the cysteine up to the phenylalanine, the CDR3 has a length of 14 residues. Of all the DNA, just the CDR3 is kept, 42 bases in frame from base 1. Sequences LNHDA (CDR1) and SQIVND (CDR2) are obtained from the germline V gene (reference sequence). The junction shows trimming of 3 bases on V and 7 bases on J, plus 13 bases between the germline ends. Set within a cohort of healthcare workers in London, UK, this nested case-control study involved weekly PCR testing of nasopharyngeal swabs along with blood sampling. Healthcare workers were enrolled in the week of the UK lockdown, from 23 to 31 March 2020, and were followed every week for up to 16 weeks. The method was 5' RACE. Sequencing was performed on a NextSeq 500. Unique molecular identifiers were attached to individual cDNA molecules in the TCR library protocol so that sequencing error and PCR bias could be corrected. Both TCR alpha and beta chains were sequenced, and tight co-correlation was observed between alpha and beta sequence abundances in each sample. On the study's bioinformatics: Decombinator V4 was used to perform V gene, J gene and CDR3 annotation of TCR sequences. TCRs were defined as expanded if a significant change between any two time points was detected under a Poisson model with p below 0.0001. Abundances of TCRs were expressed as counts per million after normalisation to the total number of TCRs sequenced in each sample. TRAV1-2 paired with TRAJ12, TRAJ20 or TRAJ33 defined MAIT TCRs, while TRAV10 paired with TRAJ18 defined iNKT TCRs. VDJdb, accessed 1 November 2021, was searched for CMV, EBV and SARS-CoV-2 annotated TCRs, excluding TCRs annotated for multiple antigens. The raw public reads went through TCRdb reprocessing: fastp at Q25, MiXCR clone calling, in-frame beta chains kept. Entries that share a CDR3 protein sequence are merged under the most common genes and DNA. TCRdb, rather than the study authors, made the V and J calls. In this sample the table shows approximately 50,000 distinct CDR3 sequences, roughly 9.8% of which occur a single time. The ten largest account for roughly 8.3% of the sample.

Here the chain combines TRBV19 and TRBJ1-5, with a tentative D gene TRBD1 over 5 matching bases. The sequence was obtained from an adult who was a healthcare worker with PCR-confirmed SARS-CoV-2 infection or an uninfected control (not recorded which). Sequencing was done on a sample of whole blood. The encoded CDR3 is CASSISSGYQPQHF. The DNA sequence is TGTGCCAGTAGTATTTCTTCAGGGTACCAGCCCCAGCATTTT.